The clone carrying this T cell receptor beta chain was detected only a few times. Its antigen is currently unknown. The sample is drawn from a study of T cells after yellow fever vaccination. Turning to the study itself: When fractions had low cell numbers, they were prepared with SMART-Seq v4 Ultra Low Input. Study-wide results and limits: Post-booster repertoires again held most primary-vaccination clones (roughly 96% CD4, about 90% CD8). A secondary response was less intense yet reached its peak sooner, at day 5 versus 15.

The 5'RACE template-switching step produced TCR cDNA and added a universal primer site and UMIs. TCRdb re-derived calls from the 5' RACE reads in MiXCR, one entry per CDR3 protein. The data hold 450,000 to 650,000 distinct CDR3 sequences, with about 13% observed a single time. The CDR3 has 15 amino acids. The germline V gene encodes CDR1 MNHNS and CDR2 SASEGT. With 3 bases clipped from V and 5 bases from J, the junction kept 9 bases outside the gene matches. The TCR originated in a young man who received the YFV17D yellow fever vaccine. The sample was PBMCs, taken on the day of the yellow fever booster vaccination. The V call is TRBV6-1, the J call TRBJ1-2; 7 positions agree with TRBD1. CDR3 nucleotides: TGTGCCAGCAGTGACTTACAGGGGAAGGCGTATGGCTACACCTTC. Protein: CASSDLQGKAYGYTF.